Presented here are 14 T cell receptor beta chains from one specimen sequenced in a study of control samples from healthy donors and cancer patients. Profiled with immunoSEQ multiplex PCR; TCRdb holds only in-frame clones, not every one. The sample has over 150,000 clones; 90% to 95% are singletons. Sequencing input: blood. The source is a man between 18 and 35 years old in good health.

Written as DNA, the CDR3 is TGCGCCAGCAGCTTGGGGGTCTTGCAAGAGACCCAGTACTTC. This encodes CASSLGVLQETQYF. This rearrangement joins TRBV5-1 to TRBJ2-5; D remains ambiguous. The germline gives CDR1 SGHRS, CDR2 YFSETQ. V lost 0 bases to trimming and J lost 2 bases, with 8 bases between them. This CDR3 has 14 amino acids.

V and J are TRBV5-1 and TRBJ2-7; D is undetermined. Germline V gene sequence: CDR1 SGHRS, CDR2 YFSETQ. V lost 0 bases and J 1 base, leaving 11 bases between the germline ends. The CDR3 length is 15 residues. CDR3 nucleotides: TGCGCCAGCAGCTTGGATCAATCAGGATCCTACGAGCAGTACTTC. Amino acid sequence: CASSLDQSGSYEQYF.

The chain links TRBV3-1 (or the pseudogene TRBV3-2) to TRBJ1-5, with TRBD1 as a possible D gene (5 bases). Trimming pared 5 bases from V and 3 bases from J, leaving 8 bases between. Germline V gives CDR1 LGHDT, CDR2 YNNKEL (reference sequence). The CDR3 is 13 residues long. The CDR3: CASSDRYNQPQHF. The CDR3 DNA is TGTGCCAGCAGCGACAGATACAATCAGCCCCAGCATTTT.

This clone was seen a single time. The chain uses TRBV5-6 and TRBJ2-2, with 7 bases lining up with TRBD2. Germline values: CDR1 SGHDT, CDR2 YYEEEE. V dropped 4 bases and J dropped 4; count of bases not matched to a gene: 13. The CDR3 length is 17 residues. The CDR3 DNA is TGTGCCAGCAGCATCACCCTGGGGGGGAGTGGCACCGGGGAGCTGTTTTTT. The encoded protein is CASSITLGGSGTGELFF.

This chain connects TRBV6-5 to TRBJ1-5; D not certain. In germline, CDR1 is MNHEY, CDR2 SVGAGI. Trimming left V 7 bases short and J 0 bases short, with 7 bases between. The CDR3 has 13 amino acids. The CDR3 DNA follows: TGTGCCAGCACTCTGATTAGCAATCAGCCCCAGCATTTT. Protein: CASTLISNQPQHF.

V usage is TRBV11-2 and J usage is TRBJ2-1; 10 positions match TRBD2. This CDR3 has 15 residues. Germline V lookup: CDR1 SGHAT, CDR2 FQNNGV. V trimming: 6 bases; J trimming: 0 bases; junction bases outside the gene matches: 2. The CDR3 nucleotides read TGTGCCAGCAGACCTAGCGGGAGCTCCTACAATGAGCAGTTCTTC. Translating gives CASRPSGSSYNEQFF. Full variable domain (outside the CDR3, taken from reference TRBV11-2 and TRBJ2-1): EAGVAQSPRYKIIEKRQSVAFWCNPISGHATLYWYQQILGQGPKLLIQFQNNGVVDDSQLPKDRFSAERLKGVDSTLKIQPAKLEDSAVYLCASRPSGSSYNEQFFGPGTRLTVL.

J is TRBJ1-4 and V is TRBV19, with 7 bases that match TRBD1. This CDR3 is built from 15 residues. V dropped 5 bases and J dropped 2; count of bases not matched to a gene: 5. CDR1 is LNHDA, CDR2 SQIVND, per germline (reference sequence). The CDR3 DNA reads TGTGCCAGTAGTGTCGACAGGGTCACTAATGAAAAACTGTTTTTT. As protein: CASSVDRVTNEKLFF.

The rearrangement joins TRBV6-5 to TRBJ1-1; perhaps TRBD1 as D (5 bases). There are 14 residues in the CDR3. Germline V gives CDR1 MNHEY, CDR2 SVGAGI. Trimming pared 7 bases from V and 0 bases from J, leaving 12 bases between. CDR3 amino acids: CASTTKGLNTEAFF. The CDR3 DNA reads TGTGCCAGCACCACGAAGGGGCTGAACACTGAAGCTTTCTTT.

The V call is TRBV6-5, the J call TRBJ2-7; 7 bases are a match to TRBD1. Losses at the gene ends were 5 bases for V and 4 bases for J; bases not matched to a gene: 8. The length of the CDR3 is 14 residues. The germline V gene has CDR1 MNHEY and CDR2 SVGAGI. The chain's CDR3 is CASSTGQSTYEQYF. For the CDR3, the DNA is TGTGCCAGCAGTACGGGACAGTCAACTTACGAGCAGTACTTC.

The gene calls are TRBV10-3 and TRBJ1-6; tentatively, D is TRBD1 (6 bases). The V end lost 2 bases, the J end lost 5 bases, and 7 bases lay between the germline ends. The CDR3 contains 14 residues. Per germline, CDR1 ENHRY and CDR2 SYGVKD. The chain's CDR3 is CAISERTDNSPLHF. For the CDR3, the DNA is TGTGCCATCAGTGAGCGGACAGATAATTCACCCCTCCACTTT.

The rearrangement joins TRBV29-1 to TRBJ1-1; D uncertain. The CDR3 spans 12 residues. Germline V CDR1 and CDR2: SQVTM, ANQGSEA. V was clipped by 4 bases and J by 1 base, with 7 bases between them. CDR3 bases: TGCAGCGTTGGGTTCACGAACACTGAAGCTTTCTTT. Translating gives CSVGFTNTEAFF. The whole variable domain, filled in from reference TRBV29-1 and TRBJ1-1, reads SAVISQKPSRDICQRGTSLTIQCQVDSQVTMMFWYRQQPGQSLTLIATANQGSEATYESGFVIDKFPISRPNLTFSTLTVSNMSPEDSSIYLCSVGFTNTEAFFGQGTRLTVV.

Here the CDR3 DNA reads TGTGCCAGCAGCATCACCTCTGGAACAGGGCTCAATCAGCCCCAGCATTTT. Protein: CASSITSGTGLNQPQHF. V usage is TRBV21-1 and J usage is TRBJ1-5; the table calls TRBD1, which could not be checked here. TRBV21-1 is a pseudogene segment. The CDR3 runs to 17 residues.

This sequence joins TRBV5-5 and TRBJ2-3; 7 nucleotides match TRBD1. This CDR3 contains 15 residues. Trimming cost V 4 bases and J 0 bases; bases outside gene matches: 5. Germline V lookup: CDR1 SGHKS, CDR2 YYEKEE (reference sequence). CDR3 in DNA: TGTGCCAGCAGCCACGACAGGGTAAGCACAGATACGCAGTATTTT. It translates to CASSHDRVSTDTQYF.

This clone has only one observation. The chain couples TRBV7-8 to TRBJ2-3, with D maybe TRBD2 (6 bases). The germline CDR1 and CDR2 sequences are SGHVS and FQNEAQ. Trimming left V 5 bases short and J 6 bases short, with 18 bases between. The CDR3 is 15 residues long. CDR3 in amino acids: CASSGRLGGLDTQYF. In DNA, the CDR3 is TGTGCCAGCAGCGGCCGTTTGGGGGGATTGGATACGCAGTATTTT.